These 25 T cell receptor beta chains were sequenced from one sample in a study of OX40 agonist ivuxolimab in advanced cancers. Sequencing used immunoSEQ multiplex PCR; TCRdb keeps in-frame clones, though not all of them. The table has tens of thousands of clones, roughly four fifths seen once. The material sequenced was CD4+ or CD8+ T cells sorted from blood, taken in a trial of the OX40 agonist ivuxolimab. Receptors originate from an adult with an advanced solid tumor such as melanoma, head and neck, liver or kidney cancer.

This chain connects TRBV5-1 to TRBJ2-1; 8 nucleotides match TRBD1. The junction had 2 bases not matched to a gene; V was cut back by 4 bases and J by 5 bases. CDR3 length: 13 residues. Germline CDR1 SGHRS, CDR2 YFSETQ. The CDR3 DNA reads TGCGCCAGCAGCGTGGACAGGGACAATGAGCAGTTCTTC. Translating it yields CASSVDRDNEQFF.

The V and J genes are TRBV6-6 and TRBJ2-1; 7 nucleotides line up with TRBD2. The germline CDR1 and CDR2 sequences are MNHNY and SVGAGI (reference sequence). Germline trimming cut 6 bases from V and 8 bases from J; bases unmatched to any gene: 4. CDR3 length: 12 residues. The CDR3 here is CASSPGGDEQFF. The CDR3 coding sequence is TGTGCCAGCAGCCCTGGGGGGGATGAGCAGTTCTTC.

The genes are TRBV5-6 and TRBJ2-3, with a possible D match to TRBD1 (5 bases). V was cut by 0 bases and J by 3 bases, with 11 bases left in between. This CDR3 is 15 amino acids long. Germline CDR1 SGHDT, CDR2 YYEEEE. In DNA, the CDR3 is TGTGCCAGCAGCTTGGTTACACCAGGGACAGATACGCAGTATTTT. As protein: CASSLVTPGTDTQYF.

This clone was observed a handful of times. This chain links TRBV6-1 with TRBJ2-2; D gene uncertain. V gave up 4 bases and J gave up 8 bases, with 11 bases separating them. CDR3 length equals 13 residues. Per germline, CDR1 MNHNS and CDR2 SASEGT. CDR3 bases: TGTGCCAGCAGTGCGACACTGGGGGGGGAGCTGTTTTTT. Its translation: CASSATLGGELFF.

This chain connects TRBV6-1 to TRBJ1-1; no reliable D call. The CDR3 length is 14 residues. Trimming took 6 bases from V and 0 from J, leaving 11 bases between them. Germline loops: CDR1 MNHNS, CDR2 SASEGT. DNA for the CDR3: TGTGCCAGCAGCCGCGACACGTTGAACACTGAAGCTTTCTTT. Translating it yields CASSRDTLNTEAFF.

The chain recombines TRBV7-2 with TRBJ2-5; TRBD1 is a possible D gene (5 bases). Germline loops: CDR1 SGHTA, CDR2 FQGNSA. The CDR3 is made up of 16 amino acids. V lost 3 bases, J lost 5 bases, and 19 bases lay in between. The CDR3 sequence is CASSLSQGLVGETQYF. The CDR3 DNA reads TGTGCCAGCAGCTTGAGTCAGGGCTTAGTAGGGGAGACCCAGTACTTC.

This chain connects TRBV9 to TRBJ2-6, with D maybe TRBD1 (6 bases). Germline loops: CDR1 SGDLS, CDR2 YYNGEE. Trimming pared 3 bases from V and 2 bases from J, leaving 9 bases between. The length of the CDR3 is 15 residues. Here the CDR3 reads CASSGRQAGANVLTF. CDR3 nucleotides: TGTGCCAGCAGCGGCCGACAGGCTGGGGCCAACGTCCTGACTTTC.

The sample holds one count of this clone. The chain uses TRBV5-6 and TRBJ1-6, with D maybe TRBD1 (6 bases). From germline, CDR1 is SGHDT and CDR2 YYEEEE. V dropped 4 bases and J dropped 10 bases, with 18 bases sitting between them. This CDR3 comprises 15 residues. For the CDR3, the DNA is TGTGCCAGCAGCCCAGACACAGGGATAGGGTCACCCCTCCACTTT. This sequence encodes CASSPDTGIGSPLHF.

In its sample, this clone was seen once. DNA of the CDR3: TGTGCCAGTTCCAACTGGGACAGGGGGCTCCAGCCCCAGCATTTT. Its protein is CASSNWDRGLQPQHF. The V call is TRBV6-6, the J call TRBJ1-5; 12 nucleotides align to TRBD1. V lost 9 bases and J lost 7; bases outside the gene matches: 10. CDR3 length equals 15 residues. CDR1 MNHNY and CDR2 SVGAGI come from the germline V gene (reference sequence).

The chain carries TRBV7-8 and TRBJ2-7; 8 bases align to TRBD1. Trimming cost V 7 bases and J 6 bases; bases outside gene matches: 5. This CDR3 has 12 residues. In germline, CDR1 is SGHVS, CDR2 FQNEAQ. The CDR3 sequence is CASMDRDGEQYF. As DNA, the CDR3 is TGTGCCAGCATGGACAGGGACGGCGAGCAGTACTTC.

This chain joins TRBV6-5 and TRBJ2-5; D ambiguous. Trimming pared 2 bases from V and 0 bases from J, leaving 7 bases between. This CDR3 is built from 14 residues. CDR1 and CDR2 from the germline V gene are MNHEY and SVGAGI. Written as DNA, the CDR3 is TGTGCCAGCAGTTACGGTCTAAACCAAGAGACCCAGTACTTC. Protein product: CASSYGLNQETQYF.

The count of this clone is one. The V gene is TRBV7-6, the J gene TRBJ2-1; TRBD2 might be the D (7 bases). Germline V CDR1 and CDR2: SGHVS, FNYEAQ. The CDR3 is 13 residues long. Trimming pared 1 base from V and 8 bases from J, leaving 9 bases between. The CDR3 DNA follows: TGTGCCAGCAGCTTAGGGGGGGGCGATGAGCAGTTCTTC. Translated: CASSLGGGDEQFF. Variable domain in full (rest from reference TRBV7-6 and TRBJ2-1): GAGVSQSPRYKVTKRGQDVALRCDPISGHVSLYWYRQALGQGPEFLTYFNYEAQQDKSGLPNDRFSAERPEGSISTLTIQRTEQRDSAMYRCASSLGGGDEQFFGPGTRLTVL.

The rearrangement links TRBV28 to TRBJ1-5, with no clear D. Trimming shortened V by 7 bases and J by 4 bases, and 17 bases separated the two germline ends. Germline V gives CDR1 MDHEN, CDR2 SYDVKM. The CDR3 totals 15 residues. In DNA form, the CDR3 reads TGTGCCAGCATAAGTAGTGCGGGGTTGAATCAGCCCCAGCATTTT. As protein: CASISSAGLNQPQHF.

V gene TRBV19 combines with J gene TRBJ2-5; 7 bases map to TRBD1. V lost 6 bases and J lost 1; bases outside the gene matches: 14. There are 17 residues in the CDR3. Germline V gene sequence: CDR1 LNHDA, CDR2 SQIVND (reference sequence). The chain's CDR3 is CASSLQGVSFLQETQYF. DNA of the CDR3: TGTGCCAGTAGCTTGCAGGGGGTCTCTTTTCTCCAAGAGACCCAGTACTTC. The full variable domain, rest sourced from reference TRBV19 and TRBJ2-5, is DGGITQSPKYLFRKEGQNVTLSCEQNLNHDAMYWYRQDPGQGLRLIYYSQIVNDFQKGDIAEGYSVSREKKESFPLTVTSAQKNPTAFYLCASSLQGVSFLQETQYFGPGTRLLVL.

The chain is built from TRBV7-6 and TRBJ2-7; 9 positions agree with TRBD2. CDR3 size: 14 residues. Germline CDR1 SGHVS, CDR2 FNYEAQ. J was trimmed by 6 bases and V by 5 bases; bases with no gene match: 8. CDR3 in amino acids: CASSPPSGVSEQYF. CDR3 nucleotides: TGTGCCAGCAGCCCTCCTAGCGGGGTAAGCGAGCAGTACTTC.

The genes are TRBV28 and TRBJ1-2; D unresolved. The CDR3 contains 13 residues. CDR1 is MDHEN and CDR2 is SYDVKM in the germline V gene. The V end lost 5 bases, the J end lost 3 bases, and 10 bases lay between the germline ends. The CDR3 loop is CASSRDPDYGYTF. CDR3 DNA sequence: TGTGCCAGCAGTCGAGACCCCGACTATGGCTACACCTTC.

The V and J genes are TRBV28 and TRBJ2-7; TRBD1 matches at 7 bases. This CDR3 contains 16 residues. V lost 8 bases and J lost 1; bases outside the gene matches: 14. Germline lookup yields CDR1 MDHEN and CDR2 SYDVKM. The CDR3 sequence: CASRPLQGMGSYEQYF. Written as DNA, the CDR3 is TGTGCCAGCCGTCCCTTACAGGGGATGGGATCCTACGAGCAGTACTTC. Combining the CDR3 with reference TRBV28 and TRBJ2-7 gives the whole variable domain DVKVTQSSRYLVKRTGEKVFLECVQDMDHENMFWYRQDPGLGLRLIYFSYDVKMKEKGDIPEGYSVSREKKERFSLILESASTNQTSMYLCASRPLQGMGSYEQYFGPGTRLTVT.

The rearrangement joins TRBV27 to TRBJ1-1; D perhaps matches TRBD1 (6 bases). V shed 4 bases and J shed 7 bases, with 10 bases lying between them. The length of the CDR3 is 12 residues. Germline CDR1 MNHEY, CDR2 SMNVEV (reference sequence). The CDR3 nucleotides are TGTGCCAGCAGTTCTGGGGGCATTGAAGCTTTCTTT. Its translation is CASSSGGIEAFF.

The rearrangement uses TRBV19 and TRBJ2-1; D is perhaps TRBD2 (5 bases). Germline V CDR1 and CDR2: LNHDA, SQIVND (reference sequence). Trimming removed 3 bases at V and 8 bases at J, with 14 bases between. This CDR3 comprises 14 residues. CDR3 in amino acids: CASSIRGHGYEQFF. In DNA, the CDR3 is TGTGCCAGTAGTATCCGAGGGCACGGGTATGAGCAGTTCTTC.

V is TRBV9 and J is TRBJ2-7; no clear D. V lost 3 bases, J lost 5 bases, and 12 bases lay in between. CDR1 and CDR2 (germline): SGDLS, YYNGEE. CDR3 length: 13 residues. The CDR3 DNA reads TGTGCCAGCAGCGGACGGCTGGGCCACGAGCAGTACTTC. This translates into CASSGRLGHEQYF.

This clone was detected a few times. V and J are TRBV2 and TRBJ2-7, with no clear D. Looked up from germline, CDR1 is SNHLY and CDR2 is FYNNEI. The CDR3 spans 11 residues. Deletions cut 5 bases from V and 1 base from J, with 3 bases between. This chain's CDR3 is CASSMSYEQYF. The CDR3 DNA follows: TGTGCCAGCAGTATGTCCTACGAGCAGTACTTC.

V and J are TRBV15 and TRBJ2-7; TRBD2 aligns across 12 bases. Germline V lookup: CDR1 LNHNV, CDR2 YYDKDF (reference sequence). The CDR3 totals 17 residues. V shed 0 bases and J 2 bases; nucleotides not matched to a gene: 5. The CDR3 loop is CATSRDRRTSGAYEQYF. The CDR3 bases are TGTGCCACCAGCAGAGACCGAAGGACTAGCGGGGCCTACGAGCAGTACTTC.

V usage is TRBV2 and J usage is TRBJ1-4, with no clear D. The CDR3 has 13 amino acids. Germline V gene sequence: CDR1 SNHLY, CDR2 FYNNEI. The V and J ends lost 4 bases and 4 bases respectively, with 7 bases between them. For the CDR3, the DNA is TGTGCCAGCAGTGGGGTTGTTAATGAAAAACTGTTTTTT. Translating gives CASSGVVNEKLFF.

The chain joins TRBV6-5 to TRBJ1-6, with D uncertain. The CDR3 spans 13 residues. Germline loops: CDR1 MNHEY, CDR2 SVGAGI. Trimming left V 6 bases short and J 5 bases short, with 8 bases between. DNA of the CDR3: TGTGCCAGCAGGTCAGAGAATAATTCACCCCTCCACTTT. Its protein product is CASRSENNSPLHF.

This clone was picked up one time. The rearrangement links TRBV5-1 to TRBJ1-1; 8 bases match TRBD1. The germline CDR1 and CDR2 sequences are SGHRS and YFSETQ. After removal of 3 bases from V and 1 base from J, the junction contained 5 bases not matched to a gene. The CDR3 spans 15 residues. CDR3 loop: CASSSSGTGNTEAFF. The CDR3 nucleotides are TGCGCCAGCAGCTCCTCCGGGACAGGGAACACTGAAGCTTTCTTT.